Detailed here is one T cell receptor (beta chain). The PCR was carried out with 60 Vbeta primers and 13 Jbeta primers. The data were produced by immunoSEQ multiplex PCR, yet TCRdb's version contains in-frame clones alone and is incomplete. Among some 190,000 clones listed, roughly 77% were seen once. This sample was included in a study of cytomegalovirus exposure and HLA in healthy donors. J gave up 4 bases and V 0 bases, and 4 bases lay outside the gene matches. Germline assignment: CDR1 SGHRS and CDR2 YFSETQ. CDR3 length: 15 amino acids. The material sequenced was PBMCs. This clonotype was obtained from a man aged 30-40 years in good health and CMV-seropositive. This chain uses TRBV5-1 with TRBJ2-3; the match to TRBD2 covers 8 bases. CDR3 DNA sequence: TGCGCCAGCAGCTTGGACGGGGGGGGAGCAGATACGCAGTATTTT. Its translation: CASSLDGGGADTQYF.